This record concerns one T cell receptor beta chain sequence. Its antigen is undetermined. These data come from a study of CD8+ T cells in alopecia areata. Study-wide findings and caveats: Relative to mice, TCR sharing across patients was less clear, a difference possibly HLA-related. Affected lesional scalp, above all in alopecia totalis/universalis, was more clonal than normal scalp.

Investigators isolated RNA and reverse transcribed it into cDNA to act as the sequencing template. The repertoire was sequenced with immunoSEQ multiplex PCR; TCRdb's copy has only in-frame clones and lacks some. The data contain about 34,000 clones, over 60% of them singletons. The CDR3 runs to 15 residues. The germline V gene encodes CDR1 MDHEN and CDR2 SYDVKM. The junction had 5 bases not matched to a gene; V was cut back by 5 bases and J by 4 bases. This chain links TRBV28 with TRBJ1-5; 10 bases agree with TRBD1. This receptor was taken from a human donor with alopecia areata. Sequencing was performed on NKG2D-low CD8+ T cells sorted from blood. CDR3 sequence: CASSRGQGTNQPQHF. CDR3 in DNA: TGTGCCAGCAGTAGGGGACAGGGGACTAATCAGCCCCAGCATTTT. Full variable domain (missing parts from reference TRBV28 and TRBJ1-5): DVKVTQSSRYLVKRTGEKVFLECVQDMDHENMFWYRQDPGLGLRLIYFSYDVKMKEKGDIPEGYSVSREKKERFSLILESASTNQTSMYLCASSRGQGTNQPQHFGDGTRLSIL.